The 17 T cell receptor beta chains below were found in one sample sequenced in a study of molecular identifiers for immune sequencing clone quantification. TCRdb redid the calling of the PCR reads with MiXCR, one entry per CDR3 protein. The profile shows approximately 500,000 distinct CDR3 sequences, over 20% of them singletons. Sequenced input: naive CD8+ T cells from blood, with Jurkat cell RNA spiked in. The subset is: FACS-sorted CD8+CD4-CCR7+CD45RA+ naive T cells. Receptors originate from a human donor in good health. Some libraries in this study had Jurkat cell RNA spiked in.

The sample holds many counts of this clonotype. The chain joins TRBV12-3 or TRBV12-4 to TRBJ1-4; 9 bases align to TRBD1. There are 13 residues in the CDR3. The junction had 4 bases not matched to a gene; V was cut back by 6 bases and J by 8 bases. The CDR3 sequence is CASRQGAQEKLFF. The CDR3 coding sequence is TGTGCCAGCAGACAGGGGGCACAGGAAAAACTGTTTTTT.

This clonotype turned up a few times. The chain recombines TRBV5-6 with TRBJ2-5; no firm D call. V was cut by 4 bases and J by 1 base, with 14 bases left in between. The germline CDR1 and CDR2 sequences are SGHDT and YYEEEE. The CDR3 totals 15 residues. The CDR3 nucleotides read TGTGCCAGCAGCGGCCTCCGGGCAGTCCAAGAGACCCAGTACTTC. It is translated as CASSGLRAVQETQYF.

The chain has TRBV28 and TRBJ2-5; 9 nucleotides align to TRBD1. CDR3 length: 19 residues. The ends lost 4 bases at V and 3 bases at J; junction bases unmatched: 18. Per germline, CDR1 MDHEN and CDR2 SYDVKM. Here the CDR3 reads CASSSALRWEQGAEETQYF. The CDR3 DNA follows: TGTGCCAGCAGTTCGGCCCTTCGTTGGGAACAGGGGGCTGAAGAGACCCAGTACTTC.

Comment on this clonotype: The junction does not match germline at one end; this may be a read error. This sequence joins TRBV4-3 and TRBJ2-7, with unresolved D. Germline V CDR1 and CDR2: LGHNA, YSLEER. The CDR3 has 15 residues. In DNA form, the CDR3 reads TGCGCCAGCAGCCAAGATGCACTGCCTTCCTGCGAGCAGTACTTC. This encodes CASSQDALPSCEQYF.

The chain joins TRBV6-2 or TRBV6-3 to TRBJ2-5; 7 nucleotides line up with TRBD2. The V gene's germline CDR1 is MNHEY and CDR2 SVGEGT. The CDR3 consists of 21 residues. The junction had 19 bases not matched to a gene; V was cut back by 0 bases and J by 0 bases. CDR3 DNA sequence: TGTGCCAGCAGTTACTCCCCAAGGGAAGCGGGGACCAACACGTACCAAGAGACCCAGTACTTC. Its protein is CASSYSPREAGTNTYQETQYF.

For this clonotype: The CDR3 does not end in the conserved phenylalanine or tryptophan, so this is likely a read error. The genes are TRBV2 and TRBJ2-7; maybe TRBD2 (6 bases). This CDR3 comprises 15 residues. Germline CDR1 is SNHLY and CDR2 is FYNNEI. The V end was cut by 2 bases, the J end by 4 bases, with 15 bases between. CDR3 residues: CASSEFGGGWYEQYS. CDR3 nucleotide sequence: TGTGCCAGCAGTGAATTCGGGGGAGGCTGGTACGAGCAGTACTCC.

This clonotype was seen repeatedly, ten times or more. The chain's CDR3 is CSVEGVDREQFF. The CDR3 DNA follows: TGCAGCGTTGAGGGCGTGGACAGAGAGCAGTTCTTC. V usage is TRBV29-1 and J usage is TRBJ2-1; possible D gene TRBD1, 6 bases. The CDR3 sequence is 12 residues long. The V end was cut by 3 bases, the J end by 10 bases, with 13 bases between. Germline loops: CDR1 SQVTM, CDR2 ANQGSEA.

This clonotype was detected ten times or more. The chain carries TRBV4-3 and TRBJ2-7, with TRBD2 matching over 10 bases. The CDR3 covers 16 residues. CDR1 and CDR2 from the germline V gene are LGHNA and YSLEER. V trimming: 0 bases; J trimming: 3 bases; junction bases outside the gene matches: 5. CDR3 sequence (DNA): TGCGCCAGCAGCCAAGATAGGACTAGCGGTTACTACGAGCAGTACTTC. Protein: CASSQDRTSGYYEQYF.

This clonotype has only a few counts. V usage is TRBV13 and J usage is TRBJ2-5; D is perhaps TRBD1 (6 bases). In germline, CDR1 is PRHDT, CDR2 FYEKMQ (reference sequence). Trimming pared 6 bases from V and 1 base from J, leaving 18 bases between. CDR3 size: 16 residues. The CDR3, as DNA: TGTGCCAGCAGTTCCACAGGGTGGAAAGGCCAAGAGACCCAGTACTTC. This translates into CASSSTGWKGQETQYF.

The chain joins TRBV9 to TRBJ2-7; 11 bases line up with TRBD2. V dropped 3 bases and J dropped 5; count of bases not matched to a gene: 4. CDR3 length: 14 amino acids. Germline loops: CDR1 SGDLS, CDR2 YYNGEE. The CDR3 reads CASSGTSGRHEQYF. The CDR3 DNA is TGTGCCAGCAGCGGAACTAGCGGGAGACACGAGCAGTACTTC. Drawing the rest from reference TRBV9 and TRBJ2-7, the complete variable domain is DSGVTQTPKHLITATGQRVTLRCSPRSGDLSVYWYQQSLDQGLQFLIQYYNGEERAKGNILERFSAQQFPDLHSELNLSSLELGDSALYFCASSGTSGRHEQYFGPGTRLTVT.

This clonotype was seen many times. The gene calls are TRBV7-6 and TRBJ2-7; D is undetermined. V was shortened by 2 bases and J by 5 bases, with 7 bases between the two germline ends. CDR3 length equals 12 residues. Looked up from germline, CDR1 is SGHVS and CDR2 is FNYEAQ. CDR3 DNA sequence: TGTGCCAGCAGCTTAAATGGAGACGAGCAGTACTTC. Encoded protein: CASSLNGDEQYF.

As concerns this clonotype: Being one base from a much bigger clone, this may be a read error. The conserved phenylalanine or tryptophan is not found at the CDR3 terminus, so this likely reflects a read error. J is TRBJ1-1 and V is TRBV7-9; D uncertain. Germline V lookup: CDR1 SEHNR, CDR2 FQNEAQ (reference sequence). The CDR3 extends over 12 amino acids. V was trimmed by 5 bases and J by 2 bases, leaving 6 bases between them. The CDR3 nucleotides read TGTGCCAGCAGCGTAGATAACACTGAAGCTTTCTTA. This encodes CASSVDNTEAFL.

The J gene is TRBJ2-5, the V gene TRBV20-1; 9 nucleotides align to TRBD2. Trimming at V came to 0 bases and at J to 5 bases, leaving 13 bases not matched to a gene. From germline, CDR1 is DFQATT and CDR2 SNEGSKA (reference sequence). This CDR3 spans 17 amino acids. In DNA, the CDR3 is TGCAGTGCTAGAGAGGGGACACTTGCGGGAGGGGAGGAGACCCAGTACTTC. It encodes CSAREGTLAGGEETQYF.

This clonotype was recorded many times. The DNA for the CDR3 is TGCAGCGTTGAAGATTGGGCTAGCGCGACACAAGAGACCCAGTACTTC. It is translated as CSVEDWASATQETQYF. This chain uses TRBV29-1 with TRBJ2-5; tentatively, D is TRBD2 (6 bases). The CDR3 loop spans 16 amino acids. Per germline, CDR1 SQVTM and CDR2 ANQGSEA. V shed 0 bases and J shed 2 bases, with 16 bases lying between them.

CDR3 sequence (DNA): TGTGCCAGCAGTGGTCCTCCAGAGAGTCTAAACTATGGCTACACCTTC. Residues: CASSGPPESLNYGYTF. The chain combines TRBV28 with TRBJ1-2, with D unclear. Between the trimmed V and J ends, which lost 5 bases and 2 bases, there was a span of 18 bases. CDR3 length: 16 residues. The germline CDR1 and CDR2 sequences are MDHEN and SYDVKM.

This clonotype has just a few counts. The chain links TRBV4-3 to TRBJ1-6; a possible D gene is TRBD1 (5 bases). The CDR3 contains 17 residues. V gave up 0 bases and J gave up 6 bases, with 15 bases separating them. Looked up from germline, CDR1 is LGHNA and CDR2 is YSLEER. CDR3 sequence reads: CASSQDSVRASNSPLHF. CDR3 DNA sequence: TGCGCCAGCAGCCAAGATTCCGTCAGGGCCAGTAATTCACCCCTCCACTTT.

This clonotype turned up a few times. V and J are TRBV19 and TRBJ2-1; 8 bases are shared with TRBD1. Germline CDR1 and CDR2: LNHDA and SQIVND (reference sequence). The CDR3 is 15 residues long. V lost 1 base and J lost 7; bases outside the gene matches: 6. In nucleotides, the CDR3 is TGTGCCAGTAGTATAGGGACAGGGCTAGGTAATGAGCAGTTCTTC. Translation gives CASSIGTGLGNEQFF.